The TCR beta chain under discussion was sequenced for a study of T cell responses to AZD1222 COVID-19 vaccine. Some clones are missing from TCRdb's copy, which holds only in-frame ones; the method was immunoSEQ multiplex PCR. The data hold about 100,000 clones, with about nine tenths observed a single time. CDR3 size: 12 residues. The germline V gene has CDR1 ENHRY and CDR2 SYGVKD. The ends were cut back, 10 bases at V and 7 bases at J, with 13 bases in the middle. The J gene is TRBJ2-2, the V gene TRBV10-3; no clear D gene. This receptor was identified in an adult in good health. This specimen was peripheral blood, taken on day 0 of AZD1222 vaccination. Here the CDR3 DNA reads TGTGCCAGCGAATTTGGGGACGGGGAGCTGTTTTTT. Translated, it gives CASEFGDGELFF.